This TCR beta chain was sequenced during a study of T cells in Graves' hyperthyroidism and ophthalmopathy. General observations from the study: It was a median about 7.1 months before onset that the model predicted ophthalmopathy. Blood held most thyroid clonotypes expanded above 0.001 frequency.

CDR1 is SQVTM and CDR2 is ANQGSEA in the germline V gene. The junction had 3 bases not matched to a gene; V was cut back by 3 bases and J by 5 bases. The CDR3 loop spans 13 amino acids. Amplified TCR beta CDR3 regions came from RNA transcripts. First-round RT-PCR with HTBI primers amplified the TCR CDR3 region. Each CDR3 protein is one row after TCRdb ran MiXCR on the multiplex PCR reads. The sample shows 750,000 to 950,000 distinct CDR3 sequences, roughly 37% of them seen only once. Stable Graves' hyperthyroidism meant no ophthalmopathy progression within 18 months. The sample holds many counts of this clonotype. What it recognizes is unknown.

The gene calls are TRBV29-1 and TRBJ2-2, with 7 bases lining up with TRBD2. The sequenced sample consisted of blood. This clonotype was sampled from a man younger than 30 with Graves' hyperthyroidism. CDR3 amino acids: CSVEGGRTGELFF. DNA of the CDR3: TGCAGCGTTGAGGGAGGGCGAACCGGGGAGCTGTTTTTT.